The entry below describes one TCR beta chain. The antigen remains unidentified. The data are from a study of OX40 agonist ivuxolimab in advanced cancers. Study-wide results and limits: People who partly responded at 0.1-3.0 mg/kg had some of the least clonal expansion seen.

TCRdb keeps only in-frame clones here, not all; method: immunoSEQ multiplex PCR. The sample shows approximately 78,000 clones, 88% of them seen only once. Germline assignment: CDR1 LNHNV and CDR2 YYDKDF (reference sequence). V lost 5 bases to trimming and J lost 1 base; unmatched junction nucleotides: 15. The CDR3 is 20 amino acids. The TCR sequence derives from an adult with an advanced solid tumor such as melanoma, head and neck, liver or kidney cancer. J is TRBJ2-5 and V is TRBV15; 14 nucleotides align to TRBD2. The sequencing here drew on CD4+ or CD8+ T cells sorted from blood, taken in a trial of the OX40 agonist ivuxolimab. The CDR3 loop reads CATSRSGTSGGPSLQETQYF. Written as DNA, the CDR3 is TGTGCCACCAGCCGCTCTGGGACTAGCGGGGGACCTTCGCTCCAAGAGACCCAGTACTTC.